This TCR beta chain is drawn from a study of response to subunit inactivated influenza vaccine. The study, taken as a whole, reports: Every seasonal influenza vaccination brings in few new T cells, the authors suggested.

This CDR3 has 19 residues. Germline-derived CDR1 and CDR2 are ENHRY and SYGVKD. Trimming shortened V by 0 bases and J by 3 bases, and 23 bases separated the two germline ends. In the case of this clonotype: Its cognate antigen is unknown.

MiXCR, applied by TCRdb to the RT-PCR reads, yields one record per CDR3 protein. The sample holds approximately 290,000 distinct CDR3 sequences, around 22% seen once. The chain combines TRBV10-3 with TRBJ2-5; no definite D call. Sequenced material: PBMCs from blood, taken less than 22 months after vaccination. The receptor was isolated from a man aged 50-75 years who received an inactivated influenza vaccine. CDR3 sequence (DNA): TGTGCCATCAGTGAGTCGGGGATAAGGGCCGCTAGGGAAAAAGAGACCCAGTACTTC. It codes for CAISESGIRAAREKETQYF.